A single sample is the source of the 3 T cell receptor beta chains below, sequenced in a study of cytomegalovirus exposure and HLA in healthy donors. PCR involved 60 Vbeta and 13 Jbeta primers. TCRdb's table, derived via immunoSEQ multiplex PCR, lists solely in-frame clones and lacks some. The sample shows roughly 130,000 clones, 80% of them seen only once. What was sequenced was PBMCs. These receptors were collected from a man aged 35 to 55 in good health and CMV-seronegative.

Turning to this clone: The junction differs from germline at one of its ends, possibly a read error. The V gene is TRBV5-1, the J gene TRBJ1-4; no definite D call. CDR3 length: 15 amino acids. The germline V gene has CDR1 SGHRS and CDR2 YFSETQ. CDR3 nucleotides: TGCGCCAGCAGTTTGGACGGTGCAACTAATGAAAAACTGTTTTTT. It encodes CASSLDGATNEKLFF.

The V gene is TRBV15, the J gene TRBJ2-5; weak D call: TRBD1 (6 bases). In germline, CDR1 is LNHNV, CDR2 YYDKDF (reference sequence). The CDR3 is 14 amino acids. V was clipped by 3 bases and J by 5 bases, with 13 bases between them. The chain's CDR3 is CATSRYTGKETQYF. CDR3 bases: TGTGCCACCAGCAGGTACACAGGGAAGGAGACCCAGTACTTC.

This clone was counted between two and nine times. The chain has TRBV4-1 and TRBJ2-3, with D possibly matching TRBD1 (6 bases). There are 17 residues in the CDR3. V lost 2 bases and J lost 0, with 15 bases in between. Germline assignment: CDR1 MGHRA and CDR2 YSYEKL. DNA for the CDR3: TGCGCCAGCAGCCAAAATCCGCCGGACAGAAGCACAGATACGCAGTATTTT. Its translation: CASSQNPPDRSTDTQYF.